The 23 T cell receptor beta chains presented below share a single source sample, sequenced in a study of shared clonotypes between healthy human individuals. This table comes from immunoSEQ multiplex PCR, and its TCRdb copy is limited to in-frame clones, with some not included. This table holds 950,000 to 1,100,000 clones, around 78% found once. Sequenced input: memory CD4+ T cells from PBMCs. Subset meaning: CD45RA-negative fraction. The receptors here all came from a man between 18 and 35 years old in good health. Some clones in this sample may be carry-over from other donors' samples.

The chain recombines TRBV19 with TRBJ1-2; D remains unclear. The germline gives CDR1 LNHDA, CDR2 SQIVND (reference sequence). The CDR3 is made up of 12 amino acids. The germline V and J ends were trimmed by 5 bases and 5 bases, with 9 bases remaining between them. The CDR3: CASSRRGYGYTF. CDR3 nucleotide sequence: TGTGCCAGTAGTCGCAGAGGATATGGCTACACCTTC.

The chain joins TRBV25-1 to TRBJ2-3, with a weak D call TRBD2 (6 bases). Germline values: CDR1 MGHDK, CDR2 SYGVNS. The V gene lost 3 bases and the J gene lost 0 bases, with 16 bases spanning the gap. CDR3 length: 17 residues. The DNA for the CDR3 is TGTGCCAGCAGTGATACCGGGACTCCCTCTAGCACAGATACGCAGTATTTT. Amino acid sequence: CASSDTGTPSSTDTQYF.

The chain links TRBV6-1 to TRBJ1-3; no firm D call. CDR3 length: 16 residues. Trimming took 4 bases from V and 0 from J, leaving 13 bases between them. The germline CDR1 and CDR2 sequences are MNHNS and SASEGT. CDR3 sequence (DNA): TGTGCCAGCAGTGGAAGCGGCGGCTACTCTGGAAACACCATATATTTT. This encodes CASSGSGGYSGNTIYF.

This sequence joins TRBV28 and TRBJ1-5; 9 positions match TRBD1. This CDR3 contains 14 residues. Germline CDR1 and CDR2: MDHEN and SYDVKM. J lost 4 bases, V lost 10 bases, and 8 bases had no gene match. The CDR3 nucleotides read TGTGCCACCAAAACAGGGGGCGTTAATCAGCCCCAGCATTTT. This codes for CATKTGGVNQPQHF. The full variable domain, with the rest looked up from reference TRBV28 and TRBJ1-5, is DVKVTQSSRYLVKRTGEKVFLECVQDMDHENMFWYRQDPGLGLRLIYFSYDVKMKEKGDIPEGYSVSREKKERFSLILESASTNQTSMYLCATKTGGVNQPQHFGDGTRLSIL.

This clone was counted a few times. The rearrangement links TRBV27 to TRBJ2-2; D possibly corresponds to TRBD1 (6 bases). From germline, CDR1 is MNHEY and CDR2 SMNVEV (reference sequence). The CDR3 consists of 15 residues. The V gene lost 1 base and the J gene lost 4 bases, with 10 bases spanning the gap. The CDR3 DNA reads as TGTGCCAGCAGTTTATTTTTAGGGGGCACCGGGGAGCTGTTTTTT. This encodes CASSLFLGGTGELFF.

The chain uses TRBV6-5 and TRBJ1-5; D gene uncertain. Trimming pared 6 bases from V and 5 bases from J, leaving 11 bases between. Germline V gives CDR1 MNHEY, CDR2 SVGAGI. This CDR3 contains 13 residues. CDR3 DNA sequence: TGTGCCAGCAGCCGAACCTATTATCAGCCCCAGCATTTT. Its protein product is CASSRTYYQPQHF.

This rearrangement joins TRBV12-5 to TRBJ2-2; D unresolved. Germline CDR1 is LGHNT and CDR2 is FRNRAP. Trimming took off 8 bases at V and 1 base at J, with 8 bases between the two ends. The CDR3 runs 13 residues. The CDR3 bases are TGTGCTAGTTCGGAAGGGAACACCGGGGAGCTGTTTTTT. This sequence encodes CASSEGNTGELFF.

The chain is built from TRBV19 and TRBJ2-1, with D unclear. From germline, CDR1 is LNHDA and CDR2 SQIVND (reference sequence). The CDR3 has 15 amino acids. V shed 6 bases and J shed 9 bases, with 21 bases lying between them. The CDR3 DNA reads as TGTGCCAGTAGCAACATGGGATTAGTTCCTCCTGAGCAGTTCTTC. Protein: CASSNMGLVPPEQFF.

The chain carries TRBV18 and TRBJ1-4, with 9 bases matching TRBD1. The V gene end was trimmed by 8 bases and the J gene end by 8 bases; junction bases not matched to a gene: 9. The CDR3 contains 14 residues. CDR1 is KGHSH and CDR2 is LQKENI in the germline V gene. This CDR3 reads CASRQQGANEKLFF. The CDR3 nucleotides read TGTGCCAGCCGTCAACAGGGGGCGAACGAAAAACTGTTTTTT.

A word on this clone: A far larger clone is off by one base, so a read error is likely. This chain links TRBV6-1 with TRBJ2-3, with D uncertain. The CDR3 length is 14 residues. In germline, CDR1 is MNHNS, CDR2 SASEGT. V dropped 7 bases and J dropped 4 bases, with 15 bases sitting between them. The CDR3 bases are TGTGCCAGCATCGCGAAGGGCCGGGCAGATACGCAGTATTTT. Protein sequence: CASIAKGRADTQYF.

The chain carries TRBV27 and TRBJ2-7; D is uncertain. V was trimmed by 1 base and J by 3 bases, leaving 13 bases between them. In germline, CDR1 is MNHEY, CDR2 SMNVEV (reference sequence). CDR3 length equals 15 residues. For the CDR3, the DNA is TGTGCCAGCAGTTTATTCCCTAGTAGCCTCTACGAGCAGTACTTC. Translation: CASSLFPSSLYEQYF.

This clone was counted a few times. The CDR3 sequence: CASSQSGTGDETQYF. Written as DNA, the CDR3 is TGTGCCAGCAGCCAAAGCGGGACAGGGGATGAGACCCAGTACTTC. This rearrangement joins TRBV27 to TRBJ2-5; 10 nucleotides match TRBD1. Germline assignment: CDR1 MNHEY and CDR2 SMNVEV (reference sequence). The CDR3 loop spans 15 amino acids. V lost 6 bases, J lost 5 bases, and 9 bases stayed unmatched.

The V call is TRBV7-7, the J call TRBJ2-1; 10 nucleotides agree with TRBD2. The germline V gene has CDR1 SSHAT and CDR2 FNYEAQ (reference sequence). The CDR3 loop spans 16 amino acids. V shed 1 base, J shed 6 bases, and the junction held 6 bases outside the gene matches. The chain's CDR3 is CASSLVSSGSPNEQFF. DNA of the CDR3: TGTGCCAGCAGCTTAGTCTCTAGCGGGAGCCCCAATGAGCAGTTCTTC. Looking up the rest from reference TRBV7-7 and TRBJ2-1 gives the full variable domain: GAGVSQSPRYKVTKRGQDVTLRCDPISSHATLYWYQQALGQGPEFLTYFNYEAQPDKSGLPSDRFSAERPEGSISTLTIQRTEQRDSAMYRCASSLVSSGSPNEQFFGPGTRLTVL.

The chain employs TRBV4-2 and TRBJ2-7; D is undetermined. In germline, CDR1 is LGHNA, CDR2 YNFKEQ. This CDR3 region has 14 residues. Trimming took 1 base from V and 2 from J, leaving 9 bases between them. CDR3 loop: CASSQGGIAYEQYF. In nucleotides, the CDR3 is TGTGCCAGCAGCCAAGGGGGTATCGCCTACGAGCAGTACTTC.

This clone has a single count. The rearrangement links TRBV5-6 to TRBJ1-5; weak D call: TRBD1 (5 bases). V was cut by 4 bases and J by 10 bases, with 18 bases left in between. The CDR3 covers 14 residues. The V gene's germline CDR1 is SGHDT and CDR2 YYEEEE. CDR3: CASSENGTPNPQHF. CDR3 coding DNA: TGTGCCAGCAGCGAGAACGGGACGCCCAATCCCCAGCATTTT.

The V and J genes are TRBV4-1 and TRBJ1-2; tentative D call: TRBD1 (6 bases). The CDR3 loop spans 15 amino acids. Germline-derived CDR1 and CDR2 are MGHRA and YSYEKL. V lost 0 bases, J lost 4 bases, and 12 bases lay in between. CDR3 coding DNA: TGCGCCAGCAGCCAAGATGGCGGGGGCGCCTATGGCTACACCTTC. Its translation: CASSQDGGGAYGYTF.

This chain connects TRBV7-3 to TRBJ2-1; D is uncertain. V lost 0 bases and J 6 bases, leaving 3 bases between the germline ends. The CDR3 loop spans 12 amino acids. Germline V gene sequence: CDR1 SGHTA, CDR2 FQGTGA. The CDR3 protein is CASSLTGNEQFF. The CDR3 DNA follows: TGTGCCAGCAGCTTAACTGGCAATGAGCAGTTCTTC.

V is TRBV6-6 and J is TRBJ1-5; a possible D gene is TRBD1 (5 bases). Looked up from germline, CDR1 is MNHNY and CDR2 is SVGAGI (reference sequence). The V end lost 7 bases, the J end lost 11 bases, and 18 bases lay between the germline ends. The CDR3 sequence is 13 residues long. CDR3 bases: TGTGCCAGCAACCTAGCAGGGAATGGTGCCCAGCATTTT. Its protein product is CASNLAGNGAQHF.

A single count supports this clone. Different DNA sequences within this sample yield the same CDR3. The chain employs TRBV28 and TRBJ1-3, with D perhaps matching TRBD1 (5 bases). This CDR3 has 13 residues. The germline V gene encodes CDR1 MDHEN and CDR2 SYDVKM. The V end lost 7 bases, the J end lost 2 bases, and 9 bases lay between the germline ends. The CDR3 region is CASIGTAGNTIYF. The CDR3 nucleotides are TGTGCCAGCATTGGGACGGCTGGAAACACCATATATTTT.

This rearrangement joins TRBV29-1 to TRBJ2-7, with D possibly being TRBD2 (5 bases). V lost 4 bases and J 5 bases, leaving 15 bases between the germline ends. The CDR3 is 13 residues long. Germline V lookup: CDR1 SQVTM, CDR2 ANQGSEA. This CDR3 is CSVGRGNRDEQYF. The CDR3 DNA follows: TGCAGCGTTGGAAGAGGGAATCGCGACGAGCAGTACTTC.

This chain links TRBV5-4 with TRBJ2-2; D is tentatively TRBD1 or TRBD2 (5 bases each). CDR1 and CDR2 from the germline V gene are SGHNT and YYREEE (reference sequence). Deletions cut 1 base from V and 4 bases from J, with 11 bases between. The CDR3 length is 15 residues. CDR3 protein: CASSLRGRATGELFF. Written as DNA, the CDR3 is TGTGCCAGCAGCTTGAGGGGACGAGCCACCGGGGAGCTGTTTTTT.

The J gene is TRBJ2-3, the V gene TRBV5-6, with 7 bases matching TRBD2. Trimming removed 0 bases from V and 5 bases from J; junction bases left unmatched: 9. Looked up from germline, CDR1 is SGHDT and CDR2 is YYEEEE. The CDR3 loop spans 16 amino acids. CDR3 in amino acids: CASSLGGGDLKDTQYF. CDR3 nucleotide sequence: TGTGCCAGCAGCTTGGGTGGGGGGGACCTAAAAGATACGCAGTATTTT.

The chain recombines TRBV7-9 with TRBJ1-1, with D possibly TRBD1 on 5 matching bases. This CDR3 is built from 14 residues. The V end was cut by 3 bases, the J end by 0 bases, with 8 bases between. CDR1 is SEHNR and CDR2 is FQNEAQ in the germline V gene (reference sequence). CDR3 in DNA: TGTGCCAGCAGCTTGGAGGGGATGAACACTGAAGCTTTCTTT. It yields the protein CASSLEGMNTEAFF.